The entry that follows covers one TCR beta chain sequence. Its specificity is unknown. This table comes from immunoSEQ multiplex PCR, and its TCRdb copy is limited to in-frame clones, with some not included. The sample has nearly 90,000 clones; around 86% are singletons. Per the germline V gene, CDR1 is SGDLS and CDR2 is YYNGEE. CDR3 length: 13 amino acids. V was clipped by 0 bases and J by 5 bases, with 8 bases between them. The sample belongs to a study of graft-versus-host responses after intestinal transplantation. The overall study: Each recipient received a multivisceral, liver-intestinal, or isolated intestinal graft.

This TCR was recovered from a human donor who received an intestinal transplant. The sample in question was unstimulated CD8+ T cells sorted from spleen or lymph node cells, obtained before intestinal transplant. The rearrangement joins TRBV9 to TRBJ2-5, with D hard to call. The CDR3 DNA reads TGTGCCAGCAGCGTAGAAGGGTCCGAGACCCAGTACTTC. Translating it yields CASSVEGSETQYF.